The rows below give T cell receptor beta chains drawn from one sample of a study of monozygotic twins with inflammatory bowel disease. TCRdb reprocessed the 5' RACE reads, keeping one entry per CDR3 protein, no DNA. This repertoire includes 330,000 or so distinct CDR3 sequences. The sample comprised blood. These receptors originate from a human donor with ulcerative colitis or Crohn's disease, or a healthy co-twin of an affected twin (not recorded which). Each CDR3 is given with its conserved first and last residue.

J	length	V	CDR3
TRBJ2-2	17	TRBV11-2	CASSLAGRAQKVGELFF
TRBJ1-1	14	TRBV6-5	CASSYRGAHTEAFF
TRBJ2-1	14	TRBV5-1	CACQRESPYNEQFF
TRBJ1-5	17	TRBV20-1	CSARDPQGERGNQPQHF
TRBJ2-5	14	TRBV2	CASSVDRAQETQYF
TRBJ2-2	16	TRBV10-3	CAIMWTSGSSTGELFF
TRBJ2-4	11	TRBV12-3/TRBV12-4	CASSLGQGINF
TRBJ2-1	15	TRBV3-1	CASSLLGQSVNEQFF
TRBJ2-2	18	TRBV4-1	CASRPGRERGTNTGELFF
TRBJ2-1	15	TRBV7-8	CASILDYPGSNEQFF
TRBJ2-1	13	TRBV24-1	CATTASGYNEQFF
TRBJ2-1	16	TRBV28	CASSFPPSWSYNEQFF